This TCR beta chain was identified during a study of blood T cell repertoires in COVID-19. In the study overall: The cDNA or gDNA used as material had been derived from T cells, B-cell-depleted T cells, or PBMCs.

As originally analysed: Scientists estimated how many nucleated cells there were by amplifying reference gene primers. The method was immunoSEQ multiplex PCR; TCRdb's version includes in-frame clones alone and lacks a portion of them. Clonal size and the V and J genes are those of that table, whereas D and trimming came from the DNA. The repertoire holds about 250,000 clones, with more than 70% as singletons. Trimming shortened V by 9 bases and J by 2 bases, and 10 bases separated the two germline ends. Germline CDR1 is MNHNY and CDR2 is SVGAGI (reference sequence). This CDR3 comprises 12 residues. While infection was still active, Seattle patients were enrolled and then followed longitudinally. This clone showed up just a few times.

Sequencing was carried out using peripheral blood. The V gene is TRBV6-6, the J gene TRBJ1-2; TRBD1 might be the D (6 bases). The source of this sequence is a woman in her 30s with COVID-19, enrolled during active disease. CDR3 in DNA: TGTGCCAGTCTTGGGGGCAACTATGGCTACACCTTC. Its protein is CASLGGNYGYTF.